This TCR beta chain was identified in a study of T cell clusters in autoimmune cytopenias. Findings of the study overall: Clustering suggested that physiological T cell clusters were missing in primary autoimmune cytopenia patients.

TRB was amplified from around 0.25 ug of peripheral blood genomic DNA per sample. One tube held mixed TRB-A and TRB-B primer pools for touch-down PCR. One entry per CDR3 protein, without DNA, is what TCRdb gives after re-calling the multiplex PCR reads. This table holds 4,500 or so distinct CDR3 sequences. There are 14 residues in the CDR3. Germline V CDR1 and CDR2: KGHSH, LQKENI. Considering frequency, this clonotype is medium-sized (0.01 to 0.1%). What it binds is unknown. The data also belong to a second study, concerning T cell repertoires in aging, cancer and after chemotherapy.

Material: peripheral blood. V gene TRBV18 combines with J gene TRBJ1-1; TCRdb reports TRBD1, a call that lacks DNA to check it against. This receptor was identified in a human donor in good health. The CDR3 reads CASSPNRDNTEAFF.